This TCR beta chain was retrieved from a study of blood T cell repertoires in COVID-19. About the study: Samples taken during acute and convalescent COVID-19 were collected in the United States, Italy and Spain. The cDNA or gDNA used as material had been derived from T cells, B-cell-depleted T cells, or PBMCs.

In the study's own analysis: Reference gene primer amplification gave nucleated cell count estimates. Profiling relied on immunoSEQ multiplex PCR, and the TCRdb table lists in-frame clones only, not all of them. V and J calls and clone size come straight from that table; D and trimming were deduced from the DNA. Of around 310,000 clones in the sample, 85% to 90% were seen once. The Seattle patients joined while their infection was active and were tracked longitudinally afterward. Source material: peripheral blood. The receptor was isolated from a woman aged 40 to 55 with COVID-19, enrolled during active disease.

DNA of the CDR3: TGTGCCAGCAGGCCTACATCGTCTGCAGGGTCAAGCTATGGCTACACCTTC. Residues: CASRPTSSAGSSYGYTF. V and J are TRBV28 and TRBJ1-2, with D possibly matching TRBD1 (5 bases). Germline V gene sequence: CDR1 MDHEN, CDR2 SYDVKM. CDR3 size: 17 residues. Trimming stripped 6 bases from V and 4 bases from J, with 24 bases between.